This T cell receptor beta chain was sequenced in a study of CD8 T cells in ankylosing spondylitis. Study outcomes and limitations: In peripheral blood, disease-linked CD8+ clones occurred at relatively low frequencies. Clones tied to disease were said to be significantly enriched in matched ankylosing spondylitis synovial fluid. A motif of 7 to 9 highly homologous TCR beta variants was seen as apparently characteristic of ankylosing spondylitis blood. Some motif variants had been reported before (in reactive arthritis synovial fluid and blood).

Library preparation for TCR beta used quantitative 5'-RACE with molecular barcodes. TCRdb itself ran the 5' RACE reads through MiXCR, one entry per CDR3 protein. The table shows about 450,000 distinct CDR3 sequences, with roughly 27% occurring only once. About this clonotype: The antigen is undetermined. A read error may produce the germline difference seen at one junction end.

The sequence was obtained from a male donor with ankylosing spondylitis. Sequenced: blood, either unsorted or a sorted T cell fraction (not recorded which).

This CDR3 is CATSDISGDTQYF. For the CDR3, the DNA is TGTGCCACCAGTGACATTTCGGGAGATACGCAGTATTTT. The V call is TRBV27, the J call TRBJ2-3; D call uncertain. The CDR3 contains 13 residues. Germline CDR1 MNHEY, CDR2 SMNVEV (reference sequence).